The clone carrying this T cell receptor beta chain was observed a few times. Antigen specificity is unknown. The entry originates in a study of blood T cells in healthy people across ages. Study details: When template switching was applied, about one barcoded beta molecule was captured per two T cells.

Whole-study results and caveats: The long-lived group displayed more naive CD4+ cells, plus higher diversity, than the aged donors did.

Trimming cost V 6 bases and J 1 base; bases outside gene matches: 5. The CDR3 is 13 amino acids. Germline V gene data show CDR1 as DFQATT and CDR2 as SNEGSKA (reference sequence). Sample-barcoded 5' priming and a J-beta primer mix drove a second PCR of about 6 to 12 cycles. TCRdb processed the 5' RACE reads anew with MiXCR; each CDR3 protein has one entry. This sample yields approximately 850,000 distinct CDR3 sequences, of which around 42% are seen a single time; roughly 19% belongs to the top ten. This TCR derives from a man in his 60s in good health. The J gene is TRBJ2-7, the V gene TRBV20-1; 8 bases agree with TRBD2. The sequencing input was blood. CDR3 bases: TGCAGTGCGCTGGGACTAGAGTCCTACGAGCAGTACTTC. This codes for CSALGLESYEQYF.